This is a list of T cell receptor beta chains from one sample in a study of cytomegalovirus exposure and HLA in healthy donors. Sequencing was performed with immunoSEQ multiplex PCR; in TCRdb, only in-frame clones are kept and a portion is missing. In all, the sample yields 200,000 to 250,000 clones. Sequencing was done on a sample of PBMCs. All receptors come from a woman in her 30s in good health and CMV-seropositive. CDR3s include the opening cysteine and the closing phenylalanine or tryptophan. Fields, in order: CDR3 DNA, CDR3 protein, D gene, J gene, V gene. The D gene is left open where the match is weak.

CDR3nt: TGTGCCAGCTCACCACGACAGGGCACCGGGGAGCTGTTTTTT
CDR3aa: CASSPRQGTGELFF
d_gene: TRBD1
j_gene: TRBJ2-2
v_gene: TRBV18

CDR3nt: TGCGCCAGCAGCCAAGAGAGAGACAGGGATAACACCTTC
CDR3aa: CASSQERDRDNTF
d_gene: TRBD1
j_gene: TRBJ1-2
v_gene: TRBV4-1

CDR3nt: TGCGCCAGCAGCCAAGGGCACACAGCCAATCAGCCCCAGCATTTT
CDR3aa: CASSQGHTANQPQHF
d_gene: -
j_gene: TRBJ1-5
v_gene: TRBV4-3

CDR3nt: TGTGCCAGTACCCCCCACCGTAACGGACAGGGGGGGAGTGAGCAGTACTTC
CDR3aa: CASTPHRNGQGGSEQYF
d_gene: TRBD1
j_gene: TRBJ2-7
v_gene: TRBV19

CDR3nt: TGCGCCAGCAGCTTGAATGCCAGGGGGGATGGCTACACCTTC
CDR3aa: CASSLNARGDGYTF
d_gene: TRBD1
j_gene: TRBJ1-2
v_gene: TRBV5-1

CDR3nt: TGTGCCACCAGCAGAGAGGGGGGTTACTCCTACGAGCAGTACTTC
CDR3aa: CATSREGGYSYEQYF
d_gene: -
j_gene: TRBJ2-7
v_gene: TRBV15

CDR3nt: TGTGCCAGCAGAACAGGGGGCTATGGCTACACCTTC
CDR3aa: CASRTGGYGYTF
d_gene: TRBD1
j_gene: TRBJ1-2
v_gene: TRBV2

CDR3nt: TGTGCCAGCAGCCCCCACGGTTTGGCGGATATGTACAATGAGCAGTTCTTC
CDR3aa: CASSPHGLADMYNEQFF
d_gene: -
j_gene: TRBJ2-1
v_gene: TRBV14

CDR3nt: TGCGCCAGCAAGCTAGGGGTCGAAAGCTATGGCTACACCTTC
CDR3aa: CASKLGVESYGYTF
d_gene: -
j_gene: TRBJ1-2
v_gene: TRBV5-1

CDR3nt: TGTGCCAGCAGAACAGGGGGCTACGAGCAGTACTTC
CDR3aa: CASRTGGYEQYF
d_gene: TRBD1
j_gene: TRBJ2-7
v_gene: TRBV6-5

CDR3nt: TGCGCCAGCAGCCAAGTTTCGGGTAGTGAGCAGTTCTTC
CDR3aa: CASSQVSGSEQFF
d_gene: -
j_gene: TRBJ2-1
v_gene: TRBV4-1

CDR3nt: TGCGCCAGCAGCTTGGTGGGACAGGACTTATACGAGCAGTACTTC
CDR3aa: CASSLVGQDLYEQYF
d_gene: TRBD1
j_gene: TRBJ2-7
v_gene: TRBV5-1

CDR3nt: TGTACCAGCAGCCAGAGCAGGGGACAGAACAATCAGCCCCAGCATTTT
CDR3aa: CTSSQSRGQNNQPQHF
d_gene: TRBD1
j_gene: TRBJ1-5
v_gene: TRBV7-9